The TCR beta chain under discussion was sequenced for a study of shared clonotypes between healthy human individuals. The table came from immunoSEQ multiplex PCR; TCRdb's copy has only in-frame clones and leaves some out. This table has about 610,000 clones, about 95% appearing once. Whole-study results and caveats: Sequencing depth was expected to affect clonotype sharing among donors. Blood was the sole source, and tissue repertoires probably differ.

In the case of this clone: The antigen remains undetermined. The junction departs from germline at one end; a sequencing error may be responsible.

Naive CD8 isolation took CD45RO-negative cells positively selected for CCR7 and excluded terminally differentiated effector memory CD45RA+ cells. Healthy HIV-negative adults with no recent acute infections or vaccinations were recruited as donors. This CDR3 contains 14 residues. Germline CDR1 and CDR2: SNHLY and FYNNEI. This sequence originates from a woman aged 25 to 39 in good health. This chain uses TRBV2 with TRBJ2-7, with D tentatively TRBD1 (6 bases). Sequencing was carried out using naive CD8+ T cells sorted from blood. The CDR3 bases are TGTGCCAGCAGCGAAGGGCAGGGGTATCGCGAGCAGTACTTC. Its protein is CASSEGQGYREQYF.